This T cell receptor beta chain was profiled in a study of blood T cells in healthy people across ages. Study-wide points: Samples with more naive T cells showed higher observed beta diversity.

Comments on this clonotype: Its antigen is as yet unknown.

This CDR3 spans 14 amino acids. CDR1 and CDR2 from the germline V gene are SGHAT and FQNNGV. The ends were cut back, 0 bases at V and 8 bases at J, with 10 bases in the middle. Alongside a J-beta primer mix, a sample-barcoded 5' primer served in a second PCR lasting about 7 to 12 cycles. TCRdb analysed the 5' RACE reads with MiXCR anew, one entry per CDR3 protein. The sample lists 650,000 to 800,000 distinct CDR3 sequences, 45% to 60% occurring once. The sequenced material came from blood. The clonotype was recovered from an elderly woman in good health. The chain joins TRBV11-2 to TRBJ1-4; D is uncertain. CDR3 DNA sequence: TGTGCCAGCAGCTTAGATGGCCCGGGAGAAAAACTGTTTTTT. Protein product: CASSLDGPGEKLFF.